Following are 3 T cell receptor beta chains from one sample sequenced in a study of a mutant IDH1 vaccine in newly diagnosed glioma. The antigens for these receptors are not known. Sequencing used immunoSEQ multiplex PCR; TCRdb keeps in-frame clones, though not all of them. The table includes 50,000 or so clones, about 86% detected once. Time point denoted: week 5, during vaccination. Doses of 300 ug of mutant IDH1 20-mer peptide were given with topical imiquimod. The material sequenced was PBMCs, taken from a glioma patient whose treatment included an IDH1 peptide vaccine. The receptors were gathered from a woman in her 50s with glioma.

The rearrangement links TRBV9 to TRBJ1-1; 11 positions match TRBD1. The junction had 16 bases not matched to a gene; V was cut back by 5 bases and J by 10 bases. The CDR3 has 16 amino acids. From germline, CDR1 is SGDLS and CDR2 YYNGEE. The CDR3 bases are TGTGCCAGCAGTCCACGGGGCCGGACAGGGGGCAATGTAGCTTTCTTT. Translated: CASSPRGRTGGNVAFF.

The chain recombines TRBV28 with TRBJ1-5; TRBD1 might be the D (6 bases). The CDR3 has 14 residues. The germline gives CDR1 MDHEN, CDR2 SYDVKM. Trimming removed 5 bases from V and 4 bases from J, with 12 bases in between. For the CDR3, the DNA is TGTGCCAGCAGTCTAGGGGGGAAGAATCAGCCCCAGCATTTT. This sequence encodes CASSLGGKNQPQHF.

The chain couples TRBV5-1 to TRBJ2-7; 10 positions match TRBD1. V lost 0 bases, J lost 1 base, and 7 bases stayed unmatched. This CDR3 is built from 17 residues. Germline-derived CDR1 and CDR2 are SGHRS and YFSETQ. As DNA, the CDR3 is TGCGCCAGCAGCTTGGATCGGACAGGGGGAATATCCTACGAGCAGTACTTC. Translated: CASSLDRTGGISYEQYF.